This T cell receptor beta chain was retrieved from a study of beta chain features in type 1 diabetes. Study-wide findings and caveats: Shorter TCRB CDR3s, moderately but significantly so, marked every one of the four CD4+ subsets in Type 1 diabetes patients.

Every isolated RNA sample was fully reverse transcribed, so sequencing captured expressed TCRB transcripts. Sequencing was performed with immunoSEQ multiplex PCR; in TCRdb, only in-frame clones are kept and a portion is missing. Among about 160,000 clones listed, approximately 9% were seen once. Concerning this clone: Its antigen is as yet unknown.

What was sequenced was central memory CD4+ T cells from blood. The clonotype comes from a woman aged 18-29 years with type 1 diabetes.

Here the CDR3 DNA reads TGTGCCAGCAGCTCCTCACCCGGACAGGGGAGCTCCTACAATGAGCAGTTCTTC. It encodes CASSSSPGQGSSYNEQFF. The rearrangement joins TRBV11-3 to TRBJ2-1; TRBD1 aligns across 9 bases. CDR1 SGHNT and CDR2 YENEEA come from the germline V gene. V gave up 4 bases and J gave up 0 bases; unmatched junction bases: 10. The CDR3 has 18 amino acids.